This T cell receptor (beta chain) was profiled in a study of control samples from healthy donors and cancer patients. Data came from immunoSEQ multiplex PCR; TCRdb stores just in-frame clones and leaves some out. The table has about 170,000 clones, around 91% seen once. Sequencing was carried out using blood. The receptor comes from a woman between 25 and 40 years old in good health.

CDR3 nucleotides: TGCGCCAGCAGCCAGGGTGGTGAAGCTTTCTTT. This codes for CASSQGGEAFF. This chain links TRBV4-1 with TRBJ1-1, with D unresolved. This CDR3 region has 11 residues. Germline V gene data show CDR1 as MGHRA and CDR2 as YSYEKL. V dropped 3 bases and J dropped 7 bases, with 6 bases sitting between them.